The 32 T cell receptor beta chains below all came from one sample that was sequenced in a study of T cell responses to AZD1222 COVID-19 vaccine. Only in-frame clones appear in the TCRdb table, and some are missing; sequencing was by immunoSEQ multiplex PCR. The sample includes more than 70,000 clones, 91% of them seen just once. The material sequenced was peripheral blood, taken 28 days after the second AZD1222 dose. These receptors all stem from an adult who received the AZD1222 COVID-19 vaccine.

The CDR3 loop is CASSLGFRGRVSTDTQYF. The CDR3 DNA follows: TGTGCCAGCAGCTTAGGTTTCCGAGGCCGCGTAAGCACAGATACGCAGTATTTT. The chain couples TRBV7-6 to TRBJ2-3; D is uncertain. The CDR3 runs 18 residues. Germline V gene data show CDR1 as SGHVS and CDR2 as FNYEAQ. V gave up 1 base and J gave up 0 bases, with 17 bases separating them. Complete variable domain (other parts from reference TRBV7-6 and TRBJ2-3): GAGVSQSPRYKVTKRGQDVALRCDPISGHVSLYWYRQALGQGPEFLTYFNYEAQQDKSGLPNDRFSAERPEGSISTLTIQRTEQRDSAMYRCASSLGFRGRVSTDTQYFGPGTRLTVL.

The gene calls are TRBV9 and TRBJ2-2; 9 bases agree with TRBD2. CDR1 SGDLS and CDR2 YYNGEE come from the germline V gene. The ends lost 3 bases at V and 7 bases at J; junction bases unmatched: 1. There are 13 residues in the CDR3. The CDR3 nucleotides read TGTGCCAGCAGCGCTAGCGGGGACGGGGAGCTGTTTTTT. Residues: CASSASGDGELFF.

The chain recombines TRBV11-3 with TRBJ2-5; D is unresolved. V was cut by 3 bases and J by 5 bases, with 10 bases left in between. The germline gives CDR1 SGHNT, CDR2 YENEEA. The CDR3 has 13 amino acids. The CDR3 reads CASSLVSMETQYF. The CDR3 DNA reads TGTGCCAGCAGCTTGGTTAGCATGGAGACCCAGTACTTC.

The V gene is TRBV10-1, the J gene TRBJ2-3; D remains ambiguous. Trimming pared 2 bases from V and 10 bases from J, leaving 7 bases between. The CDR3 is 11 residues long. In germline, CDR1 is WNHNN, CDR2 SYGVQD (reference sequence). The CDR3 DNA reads TGCGCCAGCAGTGAGACAGAGCCGCAGTATTTT. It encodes CASSETEPQYF.

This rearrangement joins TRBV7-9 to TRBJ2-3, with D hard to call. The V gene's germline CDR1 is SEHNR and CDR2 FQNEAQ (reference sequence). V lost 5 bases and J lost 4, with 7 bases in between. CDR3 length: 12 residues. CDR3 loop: CASSPPSDTQYF. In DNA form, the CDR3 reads TGTGCCAGCAGCCCACCCTCAGATACGCAGTATTTT.

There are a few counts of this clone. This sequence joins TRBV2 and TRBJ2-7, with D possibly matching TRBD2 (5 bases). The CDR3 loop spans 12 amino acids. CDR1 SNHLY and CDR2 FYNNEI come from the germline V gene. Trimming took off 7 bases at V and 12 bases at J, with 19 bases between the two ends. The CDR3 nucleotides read TGTGCCAGCAAATTAGCGCCGCCGGATGGGTACTTC. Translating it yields CASKLAPPDGYF.

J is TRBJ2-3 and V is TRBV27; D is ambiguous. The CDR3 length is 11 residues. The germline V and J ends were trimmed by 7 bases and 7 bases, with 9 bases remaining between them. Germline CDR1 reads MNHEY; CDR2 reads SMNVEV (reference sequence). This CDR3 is CASTRGYTQYF. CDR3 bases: TGTGCCAGCACCCGTGGGTATACGCAGTATTTT.

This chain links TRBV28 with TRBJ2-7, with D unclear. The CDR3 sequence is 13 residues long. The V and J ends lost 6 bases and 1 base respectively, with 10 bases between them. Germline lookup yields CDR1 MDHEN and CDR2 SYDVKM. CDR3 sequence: CASSQVPSYEQYF. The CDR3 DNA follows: TGTGCCAGCAGCCAGGTCCCTTCCTACGAGCAGTACTTC. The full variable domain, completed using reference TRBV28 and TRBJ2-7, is DVKVTQSSRYLVKRTGEKVFLECVQDMDHENMFWYRQDPGLGLRLIYFSYDVKMKEKGDIPEGYSVSREKKERFSLILESASTNQTSMYLCASSQVPSYEQYFGPGTRLTVT.

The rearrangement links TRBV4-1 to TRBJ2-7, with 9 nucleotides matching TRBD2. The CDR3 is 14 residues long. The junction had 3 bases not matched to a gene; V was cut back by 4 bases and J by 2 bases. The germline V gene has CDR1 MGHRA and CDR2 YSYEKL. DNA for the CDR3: TGCGCCAGCAGCCCTAGCGGGGCCACCTACGAGCAGTACTTC. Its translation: CASSPSGATYEQYF.

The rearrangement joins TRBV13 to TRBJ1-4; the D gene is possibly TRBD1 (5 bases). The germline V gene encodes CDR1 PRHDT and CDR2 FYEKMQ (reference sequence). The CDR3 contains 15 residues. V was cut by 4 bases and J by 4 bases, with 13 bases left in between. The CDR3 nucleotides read TGTGCCAGCAGCTCCGGAGGGACGGATAATGAAAAACTGTTTTTT. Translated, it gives CASSSGGTDNEKLFF. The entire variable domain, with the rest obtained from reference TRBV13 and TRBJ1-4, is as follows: AAGVIQSPRHLIKEKRETATLKCYPIPRHDTVYWYQQGPGQDPQFLISFYEKMQSDKGSIPDRFSAQQFSDYHSELNMSSLELGDSALYFCASSSGGTDNEKLFFGSGTQLSVL.

Written as DNA, the CDR3 is TGTGCCAGCAGTCCCTCAGATACGCAGTATTTT. It yields the protein CASSPSDTQYF. The chain couples TRBV28 to TRBJ2-3; D gene unclear. V was cut by 5 bases and J by 4 bases, with 4 bases left in between. Germline lookup yields CDR1 MDHEN and CDR2 SYDVKM. The CDR3 consists of 11 residues.

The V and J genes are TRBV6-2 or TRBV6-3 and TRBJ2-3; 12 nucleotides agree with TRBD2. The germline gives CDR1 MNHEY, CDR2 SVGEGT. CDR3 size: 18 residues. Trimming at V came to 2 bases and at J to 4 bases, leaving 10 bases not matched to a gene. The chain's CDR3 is CASSYTMTSGRYADTQYF. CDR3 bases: TGTGCCAGCAGTTACACCATGACTAGCGGGAGATACGCAGATACGCAGTATTTT.

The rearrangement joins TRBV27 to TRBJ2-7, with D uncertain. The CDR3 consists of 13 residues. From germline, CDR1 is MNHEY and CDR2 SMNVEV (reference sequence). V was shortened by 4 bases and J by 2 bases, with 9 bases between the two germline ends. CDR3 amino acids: CASSYNSAYEQYF. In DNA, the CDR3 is TGTGCCAGCAGTTACAATTCAGCCTACGAGCAGTACTTC.

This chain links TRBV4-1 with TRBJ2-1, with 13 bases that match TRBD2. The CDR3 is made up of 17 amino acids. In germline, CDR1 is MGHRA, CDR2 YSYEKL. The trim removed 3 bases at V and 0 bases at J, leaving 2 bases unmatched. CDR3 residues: CASSQRTSGSSYNEQFF. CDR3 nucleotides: TGCGCCAGCAGCCAGAGGACTAGCGGGAGCTCCTACAATGAGCAGTTCTTC.

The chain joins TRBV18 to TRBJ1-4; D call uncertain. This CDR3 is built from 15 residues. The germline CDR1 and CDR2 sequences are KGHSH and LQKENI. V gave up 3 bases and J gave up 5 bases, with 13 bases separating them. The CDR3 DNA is TGTGCCAGCTCACCCCCAGGCCGACCGAATGAAAAACTGTTTTTT. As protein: CASSPPGRPNEKLFF.

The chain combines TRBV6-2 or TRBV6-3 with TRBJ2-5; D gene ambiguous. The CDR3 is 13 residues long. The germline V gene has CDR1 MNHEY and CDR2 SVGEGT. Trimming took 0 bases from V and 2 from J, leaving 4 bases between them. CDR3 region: CASSYSLQETQYF. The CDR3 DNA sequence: TGTGCCAGCAGTTACTCCTTACAAGAGACCCAGTACTTC.

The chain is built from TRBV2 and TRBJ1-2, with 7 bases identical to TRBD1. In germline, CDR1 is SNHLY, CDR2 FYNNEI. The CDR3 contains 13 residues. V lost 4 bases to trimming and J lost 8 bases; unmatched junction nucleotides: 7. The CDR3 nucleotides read TGTGCCAGCAGTGGGGGGACAGCTCGCGGCTACACCTTC. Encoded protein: CASSGGTARGYTF.

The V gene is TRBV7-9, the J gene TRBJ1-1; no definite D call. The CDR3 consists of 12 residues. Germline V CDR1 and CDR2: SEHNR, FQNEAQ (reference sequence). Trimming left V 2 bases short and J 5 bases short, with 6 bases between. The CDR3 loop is CASSLRGTEAFF. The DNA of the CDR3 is TGTGCCAGCAGCTTACGGGGTACTGAAGCTTTCTTT.

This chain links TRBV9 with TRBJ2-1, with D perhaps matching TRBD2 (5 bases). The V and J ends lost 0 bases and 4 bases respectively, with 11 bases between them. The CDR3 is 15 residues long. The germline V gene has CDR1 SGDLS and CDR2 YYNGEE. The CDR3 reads CASSVELSVYNEQFF. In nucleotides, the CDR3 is TGTGCCAGCAGCGTAGAGCTTAGCGTATACAATGAGCAGTTCTTC.

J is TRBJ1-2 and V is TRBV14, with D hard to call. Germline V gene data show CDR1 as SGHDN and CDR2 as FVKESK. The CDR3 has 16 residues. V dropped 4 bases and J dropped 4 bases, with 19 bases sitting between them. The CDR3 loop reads CASSLRGPPNLYGYTF. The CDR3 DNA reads TGTGCCAGCAGCCTGCGCGGGCCACCCAATCTCTATGGCTACACCTTC.

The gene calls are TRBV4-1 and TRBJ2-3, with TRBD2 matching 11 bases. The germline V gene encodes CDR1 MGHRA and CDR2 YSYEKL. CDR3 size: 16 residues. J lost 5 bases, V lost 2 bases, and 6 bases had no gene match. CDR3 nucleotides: TGCGCCAGCAGCCAACAACTAGCGGGAGAGATAGATACGCAGTATTTT. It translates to CASSQQLAGEIDTQYF.

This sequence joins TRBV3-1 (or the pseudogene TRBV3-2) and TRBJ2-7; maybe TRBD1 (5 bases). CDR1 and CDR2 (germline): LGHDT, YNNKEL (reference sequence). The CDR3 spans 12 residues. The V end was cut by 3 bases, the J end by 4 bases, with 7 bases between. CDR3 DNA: TGTGCCAGCAGCCACAGGGATTACGAGCAGTACTTC. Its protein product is CASSHRDYEQYF.

The CDR3 coding sequence is TGTGCCAGCAGCTTAGTAGCCAGCTCTACCTATGGCTACACCTTC. Protein: CASSLVASSTYGYTF. The chain couples TRBV7-8 to TRBJ1-2; unclear D gene. Germline-derived CDR1 and CDR2 are SGHVS and FQNEAQ. V lost 1 base to trimming and J lost 4 bases, with 13 bases between them. This CDR3 region has 15 residues.

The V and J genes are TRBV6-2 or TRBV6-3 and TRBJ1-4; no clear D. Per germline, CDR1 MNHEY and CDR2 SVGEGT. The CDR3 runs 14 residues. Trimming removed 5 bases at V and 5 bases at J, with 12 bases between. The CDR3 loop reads CASSTSGENEKLFF. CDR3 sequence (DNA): TGTGCCAGCAGTACCTCTGGGGAGAATGAAAAACTGTTTTTT.

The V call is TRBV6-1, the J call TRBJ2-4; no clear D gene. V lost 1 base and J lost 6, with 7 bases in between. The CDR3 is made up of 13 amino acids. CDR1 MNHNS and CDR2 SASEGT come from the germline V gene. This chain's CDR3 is CASSEVPSNIQYF. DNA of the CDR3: TGTGCCAGCAGTGAAGTGCCCTCAAACATTCAGTACTTC.

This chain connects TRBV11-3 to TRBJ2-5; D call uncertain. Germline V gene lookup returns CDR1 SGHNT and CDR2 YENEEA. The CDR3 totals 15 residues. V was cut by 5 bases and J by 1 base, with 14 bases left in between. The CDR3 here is CASSPARSLQETQYF. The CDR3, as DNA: TGTGCCAGCAGCCCAGCCCGATCCCTCCAAGAGACCCAGTACTTC.

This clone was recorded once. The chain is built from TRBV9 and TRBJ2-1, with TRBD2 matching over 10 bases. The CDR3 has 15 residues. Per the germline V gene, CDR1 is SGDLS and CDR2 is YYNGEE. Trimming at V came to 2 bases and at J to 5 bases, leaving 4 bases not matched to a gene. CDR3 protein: CASSVVAGGHNEQFF. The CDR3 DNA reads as TGTGCCAGCAGCGTCGTAGCGGGAGGACACAATGAGCAGTTCTTC.

Here the CDR3 reads CASSLYGSNQPQHF. The CDR3 DNA is TGTGCCAGCAGTTTATATGGAAGCAATCAGCCCCAGCATTTT. The chain links TRBV27 to TRBJ1-5; D unresolved. Germline-derived CDR1 and CDR2 are MNHEY and SMNVEV (reference sequence). The V end was cut by 1 base, the J end by 1 base, with 5 bases between. This CDR3 contains 14 residues.

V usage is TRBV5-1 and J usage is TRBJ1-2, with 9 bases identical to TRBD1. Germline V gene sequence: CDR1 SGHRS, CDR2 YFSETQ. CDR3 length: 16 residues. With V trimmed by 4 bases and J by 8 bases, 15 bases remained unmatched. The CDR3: CASSPSLVTGGSGYTF. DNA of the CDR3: TGCGCCAGCAGCCCGAGTTTAGTGACAGGGGGTAGCGGCTACACCTTC. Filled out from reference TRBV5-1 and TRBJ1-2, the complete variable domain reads KAGVTQTPRYLIKTRGQQVTLSCSPISGHRSVSWYQQTPGQGLQFLFEYFSETQRNKGNFPGRFSGRQFSNSRSEMNVSTLELGDSALYLCASSPSLVTGGSGYTFGSGTRLTVV.

The DNA of the CDR3 is TGTGCCAGCAGTCTGCGACAGACTGAGCAGTACTTC. It translates to CASSLRQTEQYF. This chain connects TRBV28 to TRBJ2-7, with D perhaps matching TRBD1 (5 bases). From germline, CDR1 is MDHEN and CDR2 SYDVKM. The CDR3 has 12 amino acids. Trimming removed 5 bases at V and 7 bases at J, with 12 bases between.

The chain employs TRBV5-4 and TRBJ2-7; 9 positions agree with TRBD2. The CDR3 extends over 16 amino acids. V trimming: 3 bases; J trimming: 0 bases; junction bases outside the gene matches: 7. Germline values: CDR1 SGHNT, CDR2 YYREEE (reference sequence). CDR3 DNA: TGTGCCAGCAGCTCAATACTAGCGGGTTTCTCCTACGAGCAGTACTTC. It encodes CASSSILAGFSYEQYF.

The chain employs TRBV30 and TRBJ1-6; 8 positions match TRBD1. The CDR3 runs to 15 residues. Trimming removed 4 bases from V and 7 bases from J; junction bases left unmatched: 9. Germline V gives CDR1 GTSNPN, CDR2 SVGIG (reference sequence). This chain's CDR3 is CAWTADRAVNSPLHF. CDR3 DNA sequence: TGTGCCTGGACCGCGGACAGGGCGGTGAATTCACCCCTCCACTTT. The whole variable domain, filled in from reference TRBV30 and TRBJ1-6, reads SQTIHQWPATLVQPVGSPLSLECTVEGTSNPNLYWYRQAAGRGLQLLFYSVGIGQISSEVPQNLSASRPQDRQFILSSKKLLLSDSGFYLCAWTADRAVNSPLHFGNGTRLTVT.